This T cell receptor (beta chain) was captured by sequencing in a study (dated by TCRdb to 2013 to 2016). At the level of the whole study: The study set out to test whether tumor-infiltrating Tregs in breast cancer get recruited from blood Tregs or are instead converted in situ from other CD4+ T cell subsets. Results the study describes overall, beyond this receptor: Tumor memory CD4+ T cell TCR gene usage was found to cluster with blood and lymph node memory CD4+ cells and with lymph node naive CD4+ cells. Validation in the larger cohort was restricted to a single TCR beta V-J rearrangement rather than whole repertoires. The TCR alpha and beta sequences of tumor-infiltrating Tregs showed the greatest overlap with tumor naive CD4+ T cells, followed by blood naive CD4+ T cells.

Full-length TCR variable regions were amplified by 5' RACE PCR with constant-region reverse primers, and semi-nested PCR with Nested Universal Primer A was subsequently performed. Using the ReliaPrep RNA Cell Miniprep System, total RNA was extracted, and the SMARTer RACE 5'/3' Kit was then used to reverse transcribe the RNA into 5'RACE-ready cDNA. Multiplex adaptors were used to barcode the full-length TCR alpha and beta libraries, which were then sequenced on an Illumina MiSeq. The authors' pipeline ran thus. Sequencing data were pooled across the five patients for each of nine subset-tissue groups and compared by unsupervised clustering of TCR gene usage. The Morisita-Horn index was used to calculate repertoire similarity, with shared sequences weighted according to their contribution to each repertoire. TCRdb itself trimmed the public reads at Q25 with fastp, ran MiXCR and retained productive beta chains. Rows are combined by CDR3 protein, so each entry shows the most common genes and DNA. The V and J calls reflect TCRdb's pipeline rather than the authors' work. Counted in this sample were about 5,900 distinct CDR3 sequences; 69% of them appeared once. The ten largest make up approximately 4% of the sample.

CD4+CD45RO+CD25- cells were isolated as memory CD4+ T cells. Tregs, naive and memory CD4+ T cells from tumor, blood and ipsilateral draining lymph nodes of a few breast cancer patients underwent full-length TCR alpha and beta sequencing. Tumor tissue and lymph nodes obtained by ipsilateral axillary dissection were perfused with PBS, cut into small pieces and digested using collagenase I and hyaluronidase. Ficoll density gradient centrifugation was used to isolate mononuclear cells from lymph nodes or from 50 ml of peripheral blood. FACS confirmed that the sorted cell populations were more than 90% pure. Including cysteine and phenylalanine, the CDR3 has 13 amino acids. The retained sequence is limited to the CDR3, 39 bases, with the frame set at the first base. CDR1 and CDR2 are drawn from the germline V gene (reference sequence): DFQATT, SNEGSKA. V and J are trimmed by 6 bases and 4 bases, and the gene matches miss 6 bases of the junction.

As concerns this clonotype: Its antigen target is currently unknown. No clone much larger than this one lies a single base away; base qualities are absent.

Rearrangement joined TRBV20-1 to TRBJ1-3, and TRBD1 aligns with 7 junction nucleotides. Sequenced sample: memory CD4+ T cells sorted from a lymph node. The cell subset or site label corresponds to: memory CD4+ T cells, CD4+CD45RO+CD25-. This TCR derives from a female donor with breast cancer. This receptor carries the CDR3 CSAETGWGNTIYF. The DNA sequence is given as TGCAGTGCAGAGACAGGGTGGGGAAACACCATATATTTT.